The present entry profiles one TCR beta chain with its context. Its antigen is still unknown. The input lacks base qualities; no much larger clone sits a single base away. These data belong to a study of shared clonotypes between healthy human individuals (dated by TCRdb to between 2020 and 2021). Regarding the study in general: A couple of women and a few men aged 18 to 49 years were included in the cohort. The study deeply sequenced blood TCR repertoires of 5 or 6 healthy adults to estimate repertoire size and the extent of clonotype sharing between individuals. Per donor, three plates each were used for CD4 naive and CD4 memory, two for CD8 naive, and one for CD8 memory. Leukapheresis yielded between about 0.94 and 9 billion PBMCs per donor. To increase sequencing depth and limit assay-specific biases, different laboratories used diverse techniques to prepare libraries and sequence TCR repertoires.

The CDR3 covers 18 residues, taking in both the cysteine and the phenylalanine. Just CDR3 DNA is preserved here, 54 bases in frame from base 1. V and J lose 4 bases and 0 bases, and a span of 19 bases separates them. For CDR1 and CDR2, the germline V gene (reference sequence) lists SEHNR and FQNEAQ. Using the deep immunoSEQ assay, TCR CDR3 regions were amplified from genomic DNA by multiplex PCR. For each cell subset, the extracted genomic DNA was distributed evenly across all wells of several immunoSEQ 96-well plates, and each plate served as one replicate. For sorted subsets, each replicate PCR was loaded with 200 ng genomic DNA, equivalent to 30,000 or so T cell genomes. The purified libraries were quantified using a Qubit 3.0 fluorometer, sized with a Bioanalyzer 2100, and then quantified again using the KAPA Library Quantification kit. Each immunoSEQ 96-well plate was sequenced on its own single-read 150-cycle Illumina NextSeq 550 flow cell. On the study's bioinformatics: Because the immunoSEQ output included only junctional sequences and no quality scores, the filtering could not be the same as the filtering used for full-length reads. To assign V/J genes and CDR3, sequences were annotated against IMGT germline references using PyIR, a Python wrapper for IgBLAST v1.9. Reads were filtered out if the reads had weak V/J assignments (E-value above 1e-6), no CDR3, stop codons, out-of-frame junctions, or ambiguous translated residues. V3J clonotypes were defined as sequences sharing the same inferred V gene, J gene, and CDR3 amino acid sequence. The percentage overlap between two repertoires was calculated by dividing the number of shared unique clonotypes by the size of the smaller repertoire. Repertoire richness was assessed with RTK rarefaction, the Chao1 estimator, and Recon v2.1 estimates of unobserved clonotypes. OLGA was used to compute generation probabilities for all TCRbeta clonotypes that the gDNA method yielded from several donors. This is the immuneACCESS table as TCRdb keeps it, with only in-frame sequences that have V and J called. A part of the clones is gone; compared with another copy, unresolved V genes explain less than half, and the rest is unexplained. The DNA gave D and trimming, while V, J and clone size come from that table. For this sample the table gives around 1.6 million clones, of which around 98% were detected only once. The top ten constitute 0.4% to 0.45% of the sample.

The investigation overall reported the following: Sampling was limited to blood, and TCR repertoires in tissue likely differ from TCR repertoires in blood. Based on pairwise subsampling, the degree of clonotype sharing among donors was expected to be affected by sequencing depth. Roughly 5% of naive CD4, 3.5% of naive CD8, approximately 2.2% of memory CD4, and about 0.4% of memory CD8 clonotypes were shared across a few donors. Clonotypes shared by all four sorted-subset donors showed higher generation probabilities than non-shared clonotypes. Incomplete sequencing was indicated by rarefaction of sorted-subset datasets, despite the large sequencing depth. Because the study included a small number of donors, the genetic and exposure-history diversity represented was limited. Larger estimated clonotype richness was generally found for naive subsets than for memory subsets.

The donors were healthy, HIV-negative adults with no recently reported acute infections or vaccinations. Every donor was a Caucasian adult living in Nashville, Tennessee, USA. Magnetic negative selection was used to enrich CD4+ T cells, after which naive cells were positively selected on CD45RA and the negative fraction became the memory subset. After blood collection by leukapheresis, PBMCs were isolated using Ficoll-Histopaque density gradient centrifugation and then cryopreserved in the vapor phase of liquid nitrogen. Analytical flow cytometry was used to check the purity and quantity of each magnetically sorted T cell population. From each sorted fraction, genomic DNA was isolated and quantified by UV absorbance on a Nanodrop 2000c.

The sequence derives from a man aged 25 to 45 in good health. The chain uses TRBV7-9 and TRBJ1-3; the D gene is perhaps TRBD1, from 6 matching bases. Sequencing used naive CD4+ T cells sorted from blood. What this sample's cell subset or site label stands for: CD45RA+ positively selected. CDR3 protein: CASSSHQGGLSSGNTIYF. In nucleotide form, the sequence is TGTGCCAGCAGCTCCCACCAAGGGGGGCTGAGCTCTGGAAACACCATATATTTT.